The 17 T cell receptor beta chains presented below share a single source sample, sequenced in a study of cytomegalovirus exposure and HLA in healthy donors. This PCR relied on a set of 60 Vbeta primers and 13 Jbeta primers. Using immunoSEQ multiplex PCR, the repertoire was profiled, and TCRdb retains in-frame clones only, with some absent. This sample carries more than 60,000 clones, 70% to 85% of them seen once, and the ten largest clones take about 9.1%. Sequenced material: PBMCs. The receptor set was obtained from a man aged 35-49 years in good health and CMV-seropositive.

The chain links TRBV4-1 to TRBJ1-3; unclear D gene. V gave up 0 bases and J gave up 0 bases, with 6 bases separating them. This CDR3 contains 15 residues. Germline CDR1 MGHRA, CDR2 YSYEKL. The CDR3 spells CASSQDPGSGNTIYF. The CDR3 region has the DNA TGCGCCAGCAGCCAAGATCCCGGCTCTGGAAACACCATATATTTT.

The sample holds a few counts of this clone. V usage is TRBV19 and J usage is TRBJ1-5; D may be TRBD1 (5 bases). Germline V gives CDR1 LNHDA, CDR2 SQIVND (reference sequence). Trimming pared 3 bases from V and 10 bases from J, leaving 16 bases between. The CDR3 is 14 amino acids. CDR3 sequence: CASSIGQGAPPQHF. The CDR3 bases are TGTGCCAGTAGTATCGGGCAGGGTGCCCCTCCCCAGCATTTT.

This chain joins TRBV19 and TRBJ1-1, with TRBD1 as a possible D gene (6 bases). Per the germline V gene, CDR1 is LNHDA and CDR2 is SQIVND (reference sequence). This CDR3 has 17 residues. The germline V and J ends were trimmed by 3 bases and 1 base, with 18 bases remaining between them. This chain's CDR3 is CASSIGQSYDGNTEAFF. CDR3 nucleotides: TGTGCCAGTAGTATCGGACAGAGTTATGATGGGAACACTGAAGCTTTCTTT.

CDR3 in DNA: TGTGCCAGCAGCGTCGACAGGGCGGCCTACAATGAGCAGTTCTTC. Translation gives CASSVDRAAYNEQFF. J is TRBJ2-1 and V is TRBV7-2; TRBD1 matches 7 bases. Germline loops: CDR1 SGHTA, CDR2 FQGNSA. The CDR3 totals 15 residues. V shed 5 bases and J 2 bases; nucleotides not matched to a gene: 6.

The chain carries TRBV5-1 and TRBJ2-7; 9 bases are shared with TRBD2. The CDR3 sequence is 14 residues long. V dropped 2 bases and J dropped 2; count of bases not matched to a gene: 2. Germline CDR1 is SGHRS and CDR2 is YFSETQ. The CDR3 DNA reads TGCGCCAGCAGCTTTGGCGGGAGGGCCTACGAGCAGTACTTC. Its protein product is CASSFGGRAYEQYF.

This clone has a handful of counts. The chain recombines TRBV9 with TRBJ1-2; 7 nucleotides align to TRBD1. V shed 3 bases, J shed 2 bases, and the junction held 4 bases outside the gene matches. The CDR3 is made up of 14 amino acids. Germline CDR1 SGDLS, CDR2 YYNGEE. CDR3 sequence: CASSAGTANYGYTF. CDR3 bases: TGTGCCAGCAGCGCGGGGACAGCGAACTATGGCTACACCTTC. Together with reference TRBV9 and TRBJ1-2, the CDR3 gives the full variable domain: DSGVTQTPKHLITATGQRVTLRCSPRSGDLSVYWYQQSLDQGLQFLIQYYNGEERAKGNILERFSAQQFPDLHSELNLSSLELGDSALYFCASSAGTANYGYTFGSGTRLTVV.

This sequence joins TRBV2 and TRBJ1-4, with D maybe TRBD1 (5 bases). Germline values: CDR1 SNHLY, CDR2 FYNNEI. V lost 3 bases to trimming and J lost 8 bases, with 13 bases between them. This CDR3 contains 14 residues. The CDR3 protein is CASSDRRGGEKLFF. The CDR3 DNA is TGTGCCAGCAGTGATAGAAGGGGAGGAGAAAAACTGTTTTTT.

V is TRBV6-1 and J is TRBJ1-2, with TRBD1 as a possible D gene (6 bases). The CDR3 runs to 13 residues. Germline lookup yields CDR1 MNHNS and CDR2 SASEGT. Trimming pared 4 bases from V and 2 bases from J, leaving 8 bases between. The DNA of the CDR3 is TGTGCCAGCAGTGGACAGGAGAACTATGGCTACACCTTC. It translates to CASSGQENYGYTF.

The J gene is TRBJ2-7, the V gene TRBV30, with D perhaps matching TRBD2 (6 bases). V shed 7 bases and J shed 3 bases, with 13 bases lying between them. This CDR3 comprises 12 residues. CDR1 is GTSNPN, CDR2 SVGIG, per germline (reference sequence). This chain's CDR3 is CAYSGVGYEQYF. The CDR3 nucleotides are TGTGCCTATTCGGGGGTGGGCTACGAGCAGTACTTC.

This clone was picked up a small number of times. This rearrangement joins TRBV4-2 to TRBJ1-5; TRBD1 is a possible D gene (5 bases). V was pared by 4 bases and J by 9 bases, with 22 bases between. This CDR3 has 16 amino acids. From germline, CDR1 is LGHNA and CDR2 YNFKEQ. Written as DNA, the CDR3 is TGTGCCAGCAGCCCTAGTTTGGGAGGGGCGGAGTGGCCCCAGCATTTT. Translated, it gives CASSPSLGGAEWPQHF.

The V gene is TRBV4-2, the J gene TRBJ2-2; possibly TRBD2 for D (5 bases). V lost 0 bases to trimming and J lost 10 bases, with 21 bases between them. The CDR3 has 17 residues. CDR1 is LGHNA, CDR2 YNFKEQ, per germline. CDR3 DNA: TGTGCCAGCAGCCAAGACGCGGGCTCGCGGTCGGCCCTGGAGCTGTTTTTT. Its protein product is CASSQDAGSRSALELFF.

V is TRBV11-2 and J is TRBJ1-6; D gene unclear. In germline, CDR1 is SGHAT, CDR2 FQNNGV. The CDR3 spans 16 residues. Deletions cut 1 base from V and 0 bases from J, with 7 bases between. The CDR3 protein is CASSLGASSYNSPLHF. CDR3 nucleotide sequence: TGTGCCAGCAGCTTAGGTGCCAGCTCCTATAATTCACCCCTCCACTTT.

This chain connects TRBV15 to TRBJ2-5; D may be TRBD1 (5 bases). The germline CDR1 and CDR2 sequences are LNHNV and YYDKDF (reference sequence). V was pared by 3 bases and J by 5 bases, with 10 bases between. This CDR3 has 13 residues. The CDR3 DNA follows: TGTGCCACCAGCAGCAGGGTAGGGGAGACCCAGTACTTC. Amino acid sequence: CATSSRVGETQYF. Supplemented by reference TRBV15 and TRBJ2-5, the full variable domain reads DAMVIQNPRYQVTQFGKPVTLSCSQTLNHNVMYWYQQKSSQAPKLLFHYYDKDFNNEADTPDNFQSRRPNTSFCFLDIRSPGLGDTAMYLCATSSRVGETQYFGPGTRLLVL.

V and J are TRBV30 and TRBJ2-2, with 8 nucleotides matching TRBD2. The CDR3 covers 14 residues. CDR1 is GTSNPN, CDR2 SVGIG, per germline (reference sequence). V shed 8 bases and J 5 bases; nucleotides not matched to a gene: 10. For the CDR3, the DNA is TGTGCCGCCCAGCGGGAGTCTCGGACCGGGGAGCTGTTTTTT. Translated, it gives CAAQRESRTGELFF.

The chain carries TRBV28 and TRBJ2-7, with 9 positions matching TRBD1. V shed 3 bases and J 3 bases; nucleotides not matched to a gene: 3. The CDR3 totals 14 residues. Germline lookup yields CDR1 MDHEN and CDR2 SYDVKM. The CDR3 nucleotides are TGTGCCAGCAGTTTCAACAGGGGGCTCTACGAGCAGTACTTC. It specifies CASSFNRGLYEQYF. Complete variable domain (other parts from reference TRBV28 and TRBJ2-7): DVKVTQSSRYLVKRTGEKVFLECVQDMDHENMFWYRQDPGLGLRLIYFSYDVKMKEKGDIPEGYSVSREKKERFSLILESASTNQTSMYLCASSFNRGLYEQYFGPGTRLTVT.

This clone was observed once. V is TRBV14 and J is TRBJ1-2, with D uncertain. Trimming took 4 bases from V and 0 from J, leaving 6 bases between them. From germline, CDR1 is SGHDN and CDR2 FVKESK. The CDR3 extends over 13 amino acids. The CDR3 DNA sequence: TGTGCCAGCAGCCCGGGGACTAACTATGGCTACACCTTC. Translation: CASSPGTNYGYTF.

The chain is built from TRBV2 and TRBJ1-2; the match to TRBD1 covers 10 bases. J gave up 5 bases and V 6 bases, and 6 bases lay outside the gene matches. Germline loops: CDR1 SNHLY, CDR2 FYNNEI. The length of the CDR3 is 14 residues. The chain's CDR3 is CASSPSGQGYGYTF. Here the CDR3 DNA reads TGTGCCAGCAGCCCGTCGGGACAGGGGTATGGCTACACCTTC.